Listed below are T cell receptor beta chains from one sample, sequenced in a study of blood T cells in healthy people across ages. MiXCR, applied by TCRdb to the 5' RACE reads, yields one record per CDR3 protein. The repertoire has 1,800,000 or so distinct CDR3 sequences, about 39% of them found once; the top ten carry 20% to 25%. The sequencing input was blood. Receptors were obtained from a human donor in good health. Each CDR3 is given with its conserved first and last residue. A D gene is named only where the DNA matches it firmly. Rows may omit the clone size; those that give it use once, few, many or a size class.

d_call j_call v_call clone_size cdr3_nt cdr3_aa
- TRBJ2-5 TRBV9 - TGTGCCAGCAGCGTAGCTACGCGGGGAAGGCAGTACTTC CASSVATRGRQYF
- TRBJ2-7 TRBV7-2 - TGTGCCAGCAGCTTACAGGGCTCTGCCTCCGAGCAGTACTTC CASSLQGSASEQYF
- TRBJ2-1 TRBV2 - TGTGCCAGCAGGGCGATGGGGGGCCAGGGGGAGCAGTTCTTC CASRAMGGQGEQFF
- TRBJ2-7 TRBV4-3 - TGCGCCAGCGGCCAAGATTGGCTCTCCGGGACACCCTCCTACGAGCAGTACTTC CASGQDWLSGTPSYEQYF
- TRBJ1-1 TRBV5-1 - TGCGCCAGCAGCTTCGGGGCCCTCGGGTTCGGAGACACTGAAGCTTTCTTT CASSFGALGFGDTEAFF
TRBD2 TRBJ2-1 TRBV20-1 - TGCAGTGCTAGAGATTTATTATCTAGCGGGGGGGCCGATGAGCAGTTCTTC CSARDLLSSGGADEQFF
- TRBJ1-6 TRBV12-3/TRBV12-4 - TGTGCCAGCAGTTTTGGGTATAGCTCCTATAATTCACCCCTCCACTTT CASSFGYSSYNSPLHF
TRBD1 TRBJ1-1 TRBV24-1 few TGTGCCACCAGTGATTTAGGGGACAGCGTCAAAACCGCCCCCAACACTGAAGCTTTCTTT CATSDLGDSVKTAPNTEAFF
TRBD1 TRBJ1-5 TRBV6-2/TRBV6-3 - TGTGCCAGCAGTTTGGGGACAGTTTATCAGCCCCAGCATTTT CASSLGTVYQPQHF
- TRBJ2-3 TRBV7-2 - TGTGCCAGCAGCCTTCCATGGCCCCTGGGTACGCAGTATTTT CASSLPWPLGTQYF
- TRBJ1-2 TRBV6-5 few TGTGCCAGCAGTTACGCTTTCGGGGTGAGCTATGGCTACACCTTC CASSYAFGVSYGYTF
- TRBJ2-1 TRBV4-3 - TGCGCCAGCAGTCGGCGCCGGGACGCCCTTCCGATTGAGCAGTTCTTC CASSRRRDALPIEQFF
- TRBJ2-3 TRBV4-3 - TGCGCCAGCAGCCAAGAAGTCAGGGGTTATACGCAGTATTTT CASSQEVRGYTQYF
TRBD2 TRBJ2-1 TRBV6-2/TRBV6-3 - TGTGCCAGCAGTTACCTGGCTAGCGGGGGGTACAATGAGCAGTTCTTC CASSYLASGGYNEQFF
TRBD1 TRBJ1-1 TRBV12-5 few TGTGCTAGTGGTTTGGGACGGACAGGGGGGGACACTGAAGCTTTCTTT CASGLGRTGGDTEAFF
- TRBJ1-4 TRBV29-1 - TGCAGCGGTATGGACAGCTTCAATGAAAAACTGTTTTTT CSGMDSFNEKLFF
TRBD1 TRBJ1-6 TRBV2 - TGTGCCAGCAGAGCGGGGACAGGGCGAAATTCACCCCTCCACTTT CASRAGTGRNSPLHF
TRBD1 TRBJ1-1 TRBV5-5 - TGTGCCAGCAGCCCACGATGGACAGGGAACGTGAACACTGAAGCTTTCTTT CASSPRWTGNVNTEAFF
- TRBJ2-7 TRBV10-3 - TGTGCCACCCGAGGATGGAGGGATGGAACCTCCTACGAGCAGTACTTC CATRGWRDGTSYEQYF
TRBD1 TRBJ2-1 TRBV15 - TGTGCCACCAGCAGAAACCGGGACAGGGATCTGGGGGAGCAGTTCTTC CATSRNRDRDLGEQFF
TRBD2 TRBJ2-4 TRBV4-3 few TGCGCCAGCAGCCAAGATCCAGCGGGGGGCAATCAAGAGCAGTACTTC CASSQDPAGGNQEQYF
TRBD2 TRBJ2-3 TRBV11-2 - TGTGCCAGCAGCTCCCAATTAGCGGGGCGCACAGATACGCAGTATTTT CASSSQLAGRTDTQYF
- TRBJ1-2 TRBV3-1 few TGTGCCAGCAGCCAACGAGGTTCGCAGGGTCGTGGCTACACCTTC CASSQRGSQGRGYTF
TRBD2 TRBJ2-1 TRBV28 - TGTGCCAGCACCTTGGGCGGGGGAGCTTACAATGAGCAGTTCTTC CASTLGGGAYNEQFF
TRBD2 TRBJ2-4 TRBV4-3 - TGCGCCAGCAGCCAAGACCCTAGCGGGGGGAACATTCAGTACTTC CASSQDPSGGNIQYF
- TRBJ2-5 TRBV20-1 - TGCAGTGCTAGGGAGGGGGCGCGCCAAGAGACCCAGTACTTC CSAREGARQETQYF
TRBD1 TRBJ1-1 TRBV29-1 few TGCAGCGTCCTTCGGACAGGCGGGGAAGCTTTCTTT CSVLRTGGEAFF
TRBD1 TRBJ1-4 TRBV11-1 few TGTGCCAGCAGCTTCGGGACAGACAATGAAAAACTGTTTTTT CASSFGTDNEKLFF
- TRBJ2-7 TRBV18 - TGTGCCAGCTCACCCCCAGGGGCAAACGAGCAGTACTTC CASSPPGANEQYF
TRBD1 TRBJ2-7 TRBV2 - TGTGCCAGCAACCTGCCAGGGGGCATCTACGAGCAGTACTTC CASNLPGGIYEQYF
TRBD1 TRBJ1-6 TRBV2 - TGTGCCAGCAGCGGCGACAGGGCCGGTTCACCCCTCCACTTT CASSGDRAGSPLHF
- TRBJ2-7 TRBV29-1 - TGCAGCGCAGAGGGTGATGCCTACGAGCAGTACTTC CSAEGDAYEQYF
TRBD2 TRBJ2-4 TRBV29-1 - TGCAGCGTGGGACTAGCGGGGCATAAAAACATTCAGTACTTC CSVGLAGHKNIQYF
TRBD1 TRBJ2-7 TRBV7-9 - TGTGCCAGCAGCAACCAAAAGGACAGGGCGGGGACCTACGAGCAGTACTTC CASSNQKDRAGTYEQYF
- TRBJ2-7 TRBV7-3 - TGTGCCAGCAGCTTAACGTCGGACAGTAACCACGAGCAGTACTTC CASSLTSDSNHEQYF
- TRBJ2-3 TRBV4-3 - TGCGCCAGCAGCCCTGGGTCGGCTGCCCCGACTGATACGCAGTATTTT CASSPGSAAPTDTQYF
- TRBJ2-1 TRBV12-3/TRBV12-4 - TGTGCCAGCAGGCCGCTACTTCGGTTCGATGGGAAAAACAATGAGCAGTTCTTC CASRPLLRFDGKNNEQFF
TRBD1 TRBJ1-2 TRBV29-1 - TGCAGCGTTGAGGAGACAGGGGGCCGAAGCTACACCTTC CSVEETGGRSYTF
- TRBJ2-7 TRBV6-5 few TGTGCCAGCAGTTACTCGCCAGGTACCCTCTACGAGCAGTACTTC CASSYSPGTLYEQYF
- TRBJ2-1 TRBV20-1 - TGCAGTGCCCCCGAACCTTTAGCTGAGTACAATGAGCAGTTCTTC CSAPEPLAEYNEQFF
- TRBJ1-1 TRBV28 many TGTGCCAGCTTTGGGCAGGTGAACACTGAAGCTTTCTTT CASFGQVNTEAFF
TRBD1 TRBJ1-2 TRBV29-1 - TGCAGCGCCGAAGAACAGGGGGACTACACCTTC CSAEEQGDYTF
TRBD1 TRBJ2-5 TRBV7-3 - TGTGCCAGCAGCCGGGGACAGGGAGGCCAAGAGACCCAGTACTTC CASSRGQGGQETQYF
TRBD1 TRBJ2-3 TRBV5-4 few TGTGCCAGCAGCAAAACCGGGACAGCCTACACAGATACGCAGTATTTT CASSKTGTAYTDTQYF
- TRBJ1-2 TRBV7-9 - TGTGCCAGCAGCTTAGGGTACAGGCGCAACCAACGTGGCTACACCTTC CASSLGYRRNQRGYTF
TRBD1 TRBJ1-2 TRBV7-2 few TGTGCCAGCAGCTTCATCAAACAGGGGGGGGGCTACACCTTC CASSFIKQGGGYTF
TRBD1 TRBJ2-7 TRBV4-3 - TGCGCCAGCAGCCATGCTATACCGGGACAGGGGGCCTATGAGCAGTACTTC CASSHAIPGQGAYEQYF
- TRBJ2-7 TRBV15 few TGTGCCACCAGCAGAGATCTGGCAGCCTACGAGCAGTACTTC CATSRDLAAYEQYF